Following are 19 T cell receptor beta chains from one sample sequenced in a study of Ad26.COV2.S vaccination and SARS-CoV-2 variants. Measured with immunoSEQ multiplex PCR; TCRdb has only the in-frame clones, and not every one. In the table there are a few hundred thousand clones, under 90% of which are singletons. Treatment denoted: 15 to 20 received Ad26.COV2.S at low or high dose, single or two shots; 5 received placebo; per-sample allocation not given. The samples were gathered on day 63 after the first injection of vaccine or placebo. This specimen was peripheral blood, taken in a trial of Ad26.COV2.S vaccine versus placebo. The receptors were gathered from a person between 18 and 59 years old who received the Ad26.COV2.S COVID-19 vaccine or a placebo.

The chain recombines TRBV19 with TRBJ2-7; 8 positions match TRBD2. There are 14 residues in the CDR3. The V gene end was trimmed by 5 bases and the J gene end by 2 bases; junction bases not matched to a gene: 5. Germline-derived CDR1 and CDR2 are LNHDA and SQIVND (reference sequence). CDR3 protein: CASSYSGLAYEQYF. In nucleotides, the CDR3 is TGTGCCAGTAGTTATTCGGGACTAGCCTACGAGCAGTACTTC.

This clone was counted a single time. The genes are TRBV7-2 and TRBJ2-6, with TRBD1 as a possible D gene (6 bases). V was trimmed by 5 bases and J by 0 bases, leaving 17 bases between them. The CDR3 spans 18 residues. Per the germline V gene, CDR1 is SGHTA and CDR2 is FQGNSA. The CDR3 sequence is CASSPRVGASSGANVLTF. The CDR3 DNA reads as TGTGCCAGCAGCCCTCGGGTGGGGGCGAGCTCTGGGGCCAACGTCCTGACTTTC. Full variable domain (outside the CDR3, taken from reference TRBV7-2 and TRBJ2-6): GAGVSQSPSNKVTEKGKDVELRCDPISGHTALYWYRQSLGQGLEFLIYFQGNSAPDKSGLPSDRFSAERTGGSVSTLTIQRTQQEDSAVYLCASSPRVGASSGANVLTFGAGSRLTVL.

The chain is built from TRBV15 and TRBJ1-1, with D maybe TRBD1 (5 bases). Looked up from germline, CDR1 is LNHNV and CDR2 is YYDKDF (reference sequence). Trimming removed 6 bases at V and 3 bases at J, with 14 bases between. The CDR3 consists of 14 residues. This CDR3 reads CATSPPQGHTEAFF. The CDR3, as DNA: TGTGCCACCAGTCCCCCCCAGGGCCACACTGAAGCTTTCTTT.

This rearrangement joins TRBV5-6 to TRBJ2-6; weak D call: TRBD1 (6 bases). V gave up 0 bases and J gave up 4 bases, with 14 bases separating them. This CDR3 has 17 amino acids. The germline gives CDR1 SGHDT, CDR2 YYEEEE. The CDR3 DNA is TGTGCCAGCAGCTTGGTGGGGGCAGGGACCGGGGCCAACGTCCTGACTTTC. This codes for CASSLVGAGTGANVLTF.

V usage is TRBV5-5 and J usage is TRBJ2-2; the D is unclear. The CDR3 spans 13 residues. The germline V gene has CDR1 SGHKS and CDR2 YYEKEE (reference sequence). V shed 7 bases and J shed 5 bases, with 12 bases lying between them. CDR3 residues: CASLIAGTGELFF. The CDR3 DNA is TGTGCCAGCCTTATAGCCGGGACCGGGGAGCTGTTTTTT.

The table lists this clone with a few counts. The chain couples TRBV4-2 to TRBJ2-2; 13 nucleotides agree with TRBD2. V lost 4 bases to trimming and J lost 2 bases; unmatched junction nucleotides: 7. The CDR3 loop spans 18 amino acids. In germline, CDR1 is LGHNA, CDR2 YNFKEQ. CDR3 sequence: CASSPRLAGGLNTGELFF. As DNA, the CDR3 is TGTGCCAGCAGCCCCCGACTAGCGGGGGGCCTTAACACCGGGGAGCTGTTTTTT.

The J gene is TRBJ2-2, the V gene TRBV24-1; no clear D. Trimming stripped 5 bases from V and 6 bases from J, with 18 bases between. Germline assignment: CDR1 KGHDR and CDR2 SFDVKD. The CDR3 consists of 16 residues. The CDR3: CATSGQNLHPPGELFF. Here the CDR3 DNA reads TGTGCCACCAGTGGCCAAAACCTACACCCCCCCGGGGAGCTGTTTTTT.

This chain links TRBV19 with TRBJ2-1; unclear D gene. V shed 8 bases and J shed 0 bases, with 14 bases lying between them. The CDR3 consists of 15 residues. Germline V gene sequence: CDR1 LNHDA, CDR2 SQIVND (reference sequence). Here the CDR3 DNA reads TGTGCCAGTGGCCCCCAACTCAGCTCCTACAATGAGCAGTTCTTC. It is translated as CASGPQLSSYNEQFF.

This chain links TRBV29-1 with TRBJ2-7, with 7 nucleotides matching TRBD2. This CDR3 spans 13 amino acids. Losses at the gene ends were 2 bases for V and 5 bases for J; bases not matched to a gene: 6. Germline assignment: CDR1 SQVTM and CDR2 ANQGSEA. Here the CDR3 DNA reads TGCAGCGTTGAAAGGGTGGCGGGGGACGAGCAGTACTTC. As protein: CSVERVAGDEQYF.

The V call is TRBV23-1, the J call TRBJ2-7, with 9 bases fitting TRBD2. TRBV23-1 is filed as an ORF, its function uncertain. J gave up 2 bases and V 3 bases, and 11 bases lay outside the gene matches. CDR3 length equals 17 residues. Here the CDR3 DNA reads TGCGCCAGCAGTCAGGGGCGGGAGGGCCGCCTGGCCTACGAGCAGTACTTC. It specifies CASSQGREGRLAYEQYF.

The genes are TRBV1 and TRBJ2-1; TRBD2 reflects the table's D call only, with no check against the DNA. TRBV1 corresponds to a pseudogene. The CDR3 runs 14 residues. The CDR3: CTSSQERTYNEQFF. CDR3 in DNA: TGCACCAGCAGCCAAGAGCGAACCTACAATGAGCAGTTCTTC.

Ten or more counts support this clone. The chain has TRBV7-2 and TRBJ1-2; 8 bases fit TRBD1. There are 15 residues in the CDR3. V was clipped by 5 bases and J by 4 bases; unmatched bases: 9. Germline V CDR1 and CDR2: SGHTA, FQGNSA. The CDR3 DNA reads TGTGCCAGCAGCCCCAGCGGACAGGGTGGCTATGGCTACACCTTC. Protein product: CASSPSGQGGYGYTF.

The rearrangement links TRBV30 to TRBJ1-1; D is perhaps TRBD1 (6 bases). Germline V CDR1 and CDR2: GTSNPN, SVGIG (reference sequence). The CDR3 has 15 residues. V lost 4 bases and J 10 bases, leaving 25 bases between the germline ends. CDR3 coding DNA: TGTGCCTGGAACTCCCTTAGGACAGCCAGCTTGGGAGCTTTCTTT. Translated: CAWNSLRTASLGAFF. The entire variable domain, with the rest obtained from reference TRBV30 and TRBJ1-1, is as follows: SQTIHQWPATLVQPVGSPLSLECTVEGTSNPNLYWYRQAAGRGLQLLFYSVGIGQISSEVPQNLSASRPQDRQFILSSKKLLLSDSGFYLCAWNSLRTASLGAFFGQGTRLTVV.

This clone came up a few times. This sequence joins TRBV27 and TRBJ2-7; 7 nucleotides agree with TRBD2. CDR3 length equals 13 residues. The germline CDR1 and CDR2 sequences are MNHEY and SMNVEV (reference sequence). J gave up 7 bases and V 6 bases, and 9 bases lay outside the gene matches. The CDR3 DNA reads TGTGCCAGCAGCCTCACGGGGGGTCGGGAGCAGTACTTC. Protein product: CASSLTGGREQYF.

CDR3 nucleotide sequence: TGTGCCAGCAGTTCCGAGTGGGGGACAAGCTATGGCTACACCTTC. Protein product: CASSSEWGTSYGYTF. The chain has TRBV6-5 and TRBJ1-2, with D perhaps TRBD1 (6 bases). V was trimmed by 4 bases and J by 4 bases, leaving 16 bases between them. Germline V gene data show CDR1 as MNHEY and CDR2 as SVGAGI. The CDR3 totals 15 residues.

The rearrangement links TRBV12-2 to TRBJ1-6; the table's D call, TRBD1, was not checked against the DNA. TRBV12-2 is marked as a pseudogene. The CDR3 has 14 amino acids. CDR3 sequence reads: CASRAGQGGSPLHF. The CDR3 DNA sequence: TGTGCAAGTCGCGCGGGACAGGGAGGTTCACCCCTCCACTTT.

V is TRBV5-6 and J is TRBJ2-3; D is unresolved. Germline V gives CDR1 SGHDT, CDR2 YYEEEE. V gave up 0 bases and J gave up 2 bases, with 13 bases separating them. The CDR3 runs 16 residues. The CDR3 here is CASSLELRRLTDTQYF. CDR3 sequence (DNA): TGTGCCAGCAGCTTGGAGCTACGCCGACTCACAGATACGCAGTATTTT.

V and J are TRBV5-1 and TRBJ2-7, with 8 bases fitting TRBD1. Germline V gene data show CDR1 as SGHRS and CDR2 as YFSETQ. The CDR3 totals 15 residues. V lost 2 bases and J lost 5; bases outside the gene matches: 9. CDR3 sequence (DNA): TGCGCCAGCAGCTTAAGGGACAGGATAAGCAACGAGCAGTACTTC. Protein: CASSLRDRISNEQYF.

This clone is a singleton in its sample. The V and J genes are TRBV6-5 and TRBJ2-7; the D gene is possibly TRBD2 (6 bases). The germline V and J ends were trimmed by 7 bases and 7 bases, with 17 bases remaining between them. This CDR3 is 13 amino acids long. Germline-derived CDR1 and CDR2 are MNHEY and SVGAGI. This CDR3 is CASNWRGAGEQYF. DNA of the CDR3: TGTGCCAGCAATTGGCGAGGGGCGGGGGAGCAGTACTTC.